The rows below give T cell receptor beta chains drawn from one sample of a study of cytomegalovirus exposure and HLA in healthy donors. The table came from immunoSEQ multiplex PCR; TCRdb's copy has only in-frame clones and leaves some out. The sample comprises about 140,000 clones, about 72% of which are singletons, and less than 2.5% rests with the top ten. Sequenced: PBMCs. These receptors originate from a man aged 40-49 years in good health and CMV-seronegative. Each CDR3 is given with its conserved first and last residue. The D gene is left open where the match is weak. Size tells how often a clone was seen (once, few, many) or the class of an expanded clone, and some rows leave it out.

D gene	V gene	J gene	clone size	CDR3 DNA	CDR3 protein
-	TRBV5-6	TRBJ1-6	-	TGTGCCAGCAGCCAGGGGTTGAGAGATTCACCCCTCCACTTT	CASSQGLRDSPLHF
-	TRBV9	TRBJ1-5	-	TGTGCCAGCAGCGTCCAGGGTAACCAGCCCCAGCATTTT	CASSVQGNQPQHF
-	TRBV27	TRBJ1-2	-	TGTGCCAGCAGTCTTGGGACGCCCGGGAGCTATGGCTACACCTTC	CASSLGTPGSYGYTF
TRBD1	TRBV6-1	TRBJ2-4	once	TGTGCCAGCAACCCCGGACAGGGTGACATTCAGTACTTC	CASNPGQGDIQYF
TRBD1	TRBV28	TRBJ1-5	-	TGTGCCGGGTCGGGAGGGGGCTTCAATCAGCCCCAGCATTTT	CAGSGGGFNQPQHF
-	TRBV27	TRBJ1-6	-	TGTGCCAGCAAGGGCCCGGGGAATTCACCCCTCCACTTT	CASKGPGNSPLHF
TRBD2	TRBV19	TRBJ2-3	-	TGTGCCAGTAGTCCGGGACTAGCGGAGCCCAATCTCGCAGATACGCAGTATTTT	CASSPGLAEPNLADTQYF
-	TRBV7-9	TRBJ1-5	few	TGTGCCAGCAGCAGAAGCAACAGCAATCAGCCCCAGAATTTT	CASSRSNSNQPQNF
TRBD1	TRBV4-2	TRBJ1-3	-	TGTGCCAGCAGCCAAGAGTCGCTAGACAGGGAATCTGGAAACACCATATATTTT	CASSQESLDRESGNTIYF
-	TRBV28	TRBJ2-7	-	TGTGCCAGCAGTTTGCCTGGGTCGAGGGAGCAGTACTTC	CASSLPGSREQYF
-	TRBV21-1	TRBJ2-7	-	TGTGCCAGCAGCAAACACGAGGGACAGGGGCCTTACTACGAGCAGTACTTC	CASSKHEGQGPYYEQYF
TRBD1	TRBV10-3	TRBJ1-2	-	TGTGCCATCAGTGAGCCGAGGGGGCCCTATGGCTACACCTTC	CAISEPRGPYGYTF
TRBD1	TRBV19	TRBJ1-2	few	TGTGCCAGTAGTAAACAGGGGAACTATGGCTACACCTTC	CASSKQGNYGYTF
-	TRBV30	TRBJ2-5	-	TGTGCCTGGAGCCTAGGCGAGACCCAGTACTTC	CAWSLGETQYF
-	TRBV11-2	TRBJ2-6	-	TGTGCCAGCAGCTTAGTGCTCGCTAGCTCTGGGGCCAACGTCCTGACTTTC	CASSLVLASSGANVLTF
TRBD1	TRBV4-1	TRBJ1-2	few	TGCGCCAGCAGCTTGGACAGGGGGCGTATCGGCTATGGCTACACCTTC	CASSLDRGRIGYGYTF
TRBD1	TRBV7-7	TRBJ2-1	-	TGTGCCAGCAGCATAGGACAGGGGGCCGGCAATGAGCAGTTCTTC	CASSIGQGAGNEQFF
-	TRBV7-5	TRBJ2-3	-	TGTGTCAGAAGCAAGCGGGACGGTACGAACACAGATACGCAGTATTTT	CVRSKRDGTNTDTQYF
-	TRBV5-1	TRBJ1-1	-	TGCGCCAGCAGCTTGGATGGGCTGGCGACTGAAGCTTTCTTT	CASSLDGLATEAFF
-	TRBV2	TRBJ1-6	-	TGTGCCAGCAGGGTTGGGGGGGTTAATTCACCCCTCCACTTT	CASRVGGVNSPLHF
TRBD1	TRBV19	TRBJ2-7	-	TGTGCCAGTAGCTTGGACAGGGGGTACGAGCAGTACTTC	CASSLDRGYEQYF
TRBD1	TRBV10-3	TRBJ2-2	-	TGTGCCATCAGTGACGGGACAGGGTGGGTCGGGGAGCTGTTTTTT	CAISDGTGWVGELFF
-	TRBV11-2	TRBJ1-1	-	TGTGCCAGCAGCTTAGGGCAGGGCTGGCCGAGGACTGAAGCTTTCTTT	CASSLGQGWPRTEAFF
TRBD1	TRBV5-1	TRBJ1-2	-	TGCGCCAGCAAACCCTCCGGCACAGGGGCGCACTATGGCTACACCTTC	CASKPSGTGAHYGYTF
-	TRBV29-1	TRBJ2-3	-	TGCAGCGTTGTGGTCAGATACACAGATACGCAGTATTTT	CSVVVRYTDTQYF
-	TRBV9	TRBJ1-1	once	TGTGCCAGCAGCGTAGAGGGAGGGGCAAACACTGAAGCTTTCTTT	CASSVEGGANTEAFF
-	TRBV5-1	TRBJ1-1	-	TGCGCCAGCAGCTCGACAGGAGGCAACACTGAAGCTTTCTTT	CASSSTGGNTEAFF
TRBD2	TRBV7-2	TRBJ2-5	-	TGTGCCAGCAGCTTATATGCTAGCGGGGGGATCATACAAGAGACCCAGTACTTC	CASSLYASGGIIQETQYF
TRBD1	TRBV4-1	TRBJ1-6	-	TGCGCCAGCAGCCACCCGGGACAGGAATTTAATTCACCCCTCCACTTT	CASSHPGQEFNSPLHF
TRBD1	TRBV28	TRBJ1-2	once	TGTGCCAGCAGGTGGGACAGGGGGCGATATGGCTACACCTTC	CASRWDRGRYGYTF
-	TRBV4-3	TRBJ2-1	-	TGCGCCAGCAGCCAAGAATACAGGGCGACCTACAATGAGCAGTTCTTC	CASSQEYRATYNEQFF
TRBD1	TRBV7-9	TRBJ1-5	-	TGTGCCAGCAGCCCTGGACAGGGAAAGGATCAGCCCCAGCATTTT	CASSPGQGKDQPQHF
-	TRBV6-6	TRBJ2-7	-	TGTGCCAGCAGTTACCGACAGAAGTTCTCCTACGAGCAGTACTTC	CASSYRQKFSYEQYF
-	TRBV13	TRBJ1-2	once	TGTGCCAGCAGTCCCTCAGAGGGCCCTCACTATGGCTACACCTTC	CASSPSEGPHYGYTF
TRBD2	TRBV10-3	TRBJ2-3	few	TGTGCCATCAGTGAGGGGACTAGCGGTTCCACAGATACGCAGTATTTT	CAISEGTSGSTDTQYF
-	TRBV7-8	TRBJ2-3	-	TGTGCCAGCAGCTTCGTACTAGCTAGCACAGATACGCAGTATTTT	CASSFVLASTDTQYF
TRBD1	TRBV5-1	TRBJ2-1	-	TGCGCCAGCAGCCAACGGACAGGGAGCTCCTACAATGAGCAGTTCTTC	CASSQRTGSSYNEQFF